This is a list of T cell receptor beta chains from one sample in a study of regulatory T cells in long-lasting Graves disease. TCRdb redid the calling of the multiplex PCR reads with MiXCR, one entry per CDR3 protein. The sample yields around 400,000 distinct CDR3 sequences, roughly 15% seen once. This same sample was also part of a study on T cells in Graves' hyperthyroidism and ophthalmopathy.

The sample consisted of peripheral blood mononuclear cells (PBMCs), taken at new diagnosis, from a patient treated with antithyroid drugs. Receptors originate from a middle-aged woman with Graves disease. CDR3s include the opening cysteine and the closing phenylalanine or tryptophan. Each record gives: V gene, clone size, J gene, D gene, CDR3 protein, CDR3 DNA. The D gene is left open where the match is weak. For some rows the clone size is stated as once, few or many, or as a class when expanded; others skip it.

>TRBV27|many|TRBJ2-5|NA
CASSLGADQETQYF
TGTGCCAGCAGTTTGGGGGCCGATCAAGAGACCCAGTACTTC
>TRBV27|few|TRBJ2-1|TRBD2
CASSWGLAGGPYNEQFF
TGTGCCAGCAGTTGGGGACTAGCGGGAGGACCATACAATGAGCAGTTCTTC
>TRBV27|many|TRBJ2-7|TRBD2
CASSPVLAGGMYEQYF
TGTGCCAGCAGTCCCGTCTTAGCGGGAGGGATGTATGAGCAGTACTTC
>TRBV7-9|NA|TRBJ1-1|NA
CASSPPFKQGLNTEAFF
TGTGCCAGCAGCCCCCCGTTTAAACAGGGCCTGAACACTGAAGCTTTCTTT
>TRBV20-1|many|TRBJ2-1|NA
CSARPLYLSDTYNEQFF
TGCAGTGCTAGACCACTCTACCTTAGCGATACCTACAATGAGCAGTTCTTC
>TRBV6-2/TRBV6-3|NA|TRBJ2-1|NA
CASSYGVGVNEQFF
TGTGCCAGCAGTTACGGGGTTGGCGTCAATGAGCAGTTCTTC
>TRBV27|few|TRBJ2-2|NA
CASSLRAGGELFF
TGTGCCAGCAGTTTAAGGGCGGGCGGGGAGCTGTTTTTT
>TRBV6-1|many|TRBJ1-4|NA
CASSEGWGAFGEKLFF
TGTGCCAGCAGTGAAGGATGGGGGGCGTTTGGCGAAAAACTGTTTTTT
>TRBV3-1|many|TRBJ2-1|TRBD2
CASSTSGETYNEQFF
TGTGCCAGCTCAACTAGCGGGGAAACCTACAATGAGCAGTTCTTC
>TRBV7-9|many|TRBJ2-3|TRBD1
CASSSLGQGADTQYF
TGTGCCAGCAGCTCGTTAGGACAGGGGGCGGATACGCAGTATTTT
>TRBV28|many|TRBJ2-1|TRBD2
CASSALLAGGPYNEQFF
TGTGCCAGCAGTGCCCTGCTAGCGGGAGGGCCCTACAATGAGCAGTTCTTC
>TRBV12-3/TRBV12-4|many|TRBJ2-3|NA
CASSFWTAGGTDTQYF
TGTGCCAGCAGTTTCTGGACGGCCGGAGGCACAGATACGCAGTATTTT
>TRBV7-9|many|TRBJ2-7|NA
CASSSALSGPSSYEQYF
TGTGCCAGCAGCTCCGCCCTAAGCGGGCCCTCTTCCTACGAGCAGTACTTC
>TRBV27|many|TRBJ2-7|NA
CASSLFGQEGTYEQYF
TGTGCCAGCAGTTTATTTGGACAGGAGGGGACCTACGAGCAGTACTTC
>TRBV7-8|many|TRBJ1-2|NA
CASSLGTGWDYGYTF
TGTGCCAGCAGCTTAGGAACAGGGTGGGACTATGGCTACACCTTC
>TRBV5-4|NA|TRBJ2-5|TRBD1
CASRDSQETQYF
TGTGCCAGCCGGGACAGTCAAGAGACCCAGTACTTC
>TRBV4-2|NA|TRBJ1-2|NA
CASSQDSQFYGYTF
TGTGCCAGCAGCCAAGATAGTCAGTTCTATGGCTACACCTTC
>TRBV3-1|many|TRBJ1-2|NA
CASSQDPGISYGYTF
TGTGCCAGCAGCCAAGATCCCGGGATTAGCTATGGCTACACCTTC
>TRBV7-2|NA|TRBJ2-1|NA
CASSLAGPSQFF
TGTGCCAGCAGCTTAGCCGGACCGAGCCAGTTCTTC
>TRBV28|NA|TRBJ1-4|NA
CASSFLTETTNEKLFF
TGTGCCAGCAGTTTTCTTACAGAAACAACTAATGAAAAACTGTTTTTT
>TRBV12-5|many|TRBJ1-1|NA
CASGLLPENTEAFF
TGTGCTAGTGGTTTGCTGCCAGAAAACACTGAAGCTTTCTTT
>TRBV27|NA|TRBJ1-2|NA
CASSSLGVNYGYTF
TGTGCCAGCAGCTCCCTGGGAGTAAACTATGGCTACACCTTC
>TRBV12-3/TRBV12-4|many|TRBJ1-5|NA
CASSSPYDGQPQHF
TGTGCCAGCAGTTCGCCATACGACGGTCAGCCCCAGCATTTT
>TRBV12-3/TRBV12-4|few|TRBJ1-5|NA
CASSLKALSNQPQHF
TGTGCCAGCAGTTTAAAGGCGCTTAGCAATCAGCCCCAGCATTTT
>TRBV4-3|NA|TRBJ2-5|NA
CASSRRFQPQETQYF
TGCGCCAGCAGCCGAAGGTTCCAACCCCAAGAGACCCAGTACTTC
>TRBV27|many|TRBJ2-1|TRBD1
CASSPGQASNEQFF
TGTGCCAGCAGTCCGGGACAGGCAAGCAATGAGCAGTTCTTC
>TRBV6-2/TRBV6-3|NA|TRBJ1-1|NA
CASSREGLLAFF
TGTGCCAGCAGTAGGGAGGGGTTGCTAGCTTTCTTT
>TRBV12-3/TRBV12-4|many|TRBJ2-1|TRBD1
CASTVGGQLTNEQFF
TGTGCCAGCACCGTTGGGGGACAGTTAACCAATGAGCAGTTCTTC
>TRBV7-2|many|TRBJ2-5|NA
CASSRSRDLETQYF
TGTGCCAGCAGCCGATCCCGGGACTTAGAGACCCAGTACTTC
>TRBV7-2|many|TRBJ2-5|NA
CASSLWGAETQYF
TGTGCCAGCAGCTTGTGGGGCGCGGAGACCCAGTACTTC
>TRBV20-1|many|TRBJ1-4|TRBD1
CSAREQGAREKLFF
TGCAGTGCTAGGGAACAGGGGGCGCGGGAAAAACTGTTTTTT
>TRBV6-1|NA|TRBJ2-3|NA
CASSELKSEDTQYF
TGTGCCAGCAGTGAATTGAAGAGTGAGGATACGCAGTATTTT
>TRBV29-1|few|TRBJ2-1|TRBD2
CSVPGGLLAGRWDEQFF
TGCAGCGTTCCCGGGGGATTACTAGCGGGGAGGTGGGATGAGCAGTTCTTC
>TRBV28|many|TRBJ2-1|NA
CASSPGGLARDEQFF
TGTGCCAGCAGTCCCGGGGGTTTAGCTAGGGATGAGCAGTTCTTC
>TRBV6-2/TRBV6-3|few|TRBJ2-5|TRBD1
CASSFNRGYQETQYF
TGTGCCAGCAGTTTCAACAGGGGGTACCAAGAGACCCAGTACTTC